A selection of T cell receptor beta chains follows, all from one sample in a study of shared clonotypes between healthy human individuals. Assay: immunoSEQ multiplex PCR; the TCRdb copy retains only in-frame clones and omits some. The sample shows hundreds of thousands of clones, roughly 97% of them seen only once. The source material was naive CD4+ T cells sorted from blood. Every receptor here comes from a woman in her thirties in good health. The CDR3 runs from the conserved cysteine through the conserved F or W. D genes are given only for firm matches. Rows give clone size only sometimes, using once, few, many, or a class for an expanded clone.

V gene: TRBV18
clone size: .
D gene: .
J gene: TRBJ2-1
CDR3 protein: CASSPGTGLNEQFF
CDR3 DNA: TGTGCCAGCTCACCTGGGACCGGCCTCAATGAGCAGTTCTTC

V gene: TRBV6-6
clone size: .
D gene: .
J gene: TRBJ2-1
CDR3 protein: CASSYTGSNEQFF
CDR3 DNA: TGTGCCAGCAGTTACACGGGGAGCAATGAGCAGTTCTTC

V gene: TRBV15
clone size: .
D gene: .
J gene: TRBJ2-1
CDR3 protein: CATSLGLNNEQFF
CDR3 DNA: TGTGCCACCAGCTTAGGACTCAACAATGAGCAGTTCTTC

V gene: TRBV27
clone size: .
D gene: TRBD1
J gene: TRBJ1-2
CDR3 protein: CASSSGTELRGYTF
CDR3 DNA: TGTGCCAGCAGTTCCGGGACAGAACTACGTGGCTACACCTTC

V gene: TRBV19
clone size: .
D gene: .
J gene: TRBJ1-3
CDR3 protein: CASISSGNTIYF
CDR3 DNA: TGTGCCAGTATAAGCTCTGGAAACACCATATATTTT

V gene: TRBV27
clone size: .
D gene: TRBD2
J gene: TRBJ2-7
CDR3 protein: CASSRLAGSYEQYF
CDR3 DNA: TGTGCCAGCAGCAGACTAGCGGGTTCCTACGAGCAGTACTTC

V gene: TRBV19
clone size: .
D gene: .
J gene: TRBJ2-1
CDR3 protein: CASSIARYNEQFF
CDR3 DNA: TGTGCCAGTAGTATAGCCCGCTACAATGAGCAGTTCTTC

V gene: TRBV27
clone size: .
D gene: .
J gene: TRBJ2-3
CDR3 protein: CASSRSGSTDTQYF
CDR3 DNA: TGTGCCAGCAGCCGCAGCGGTAGCACAGATACGCAGTATTTT

V gene: TRBV27
clone size: .
D gene: TRBD1
J gene: TRBJ2-6
CDR3 protein: CASSLFGTGASGANVLTF
CDR3 DNA: TGTGCCAGCAGTTTATTTGGGACAGGGGCGTCTGGGGCCAACGTCCTGACTTTC

V gene: TRBV6-1
clone size: few
D gene: .
J gene: TRBJ1-1
CDR3 protein: CASSEHLNTEAFF
CDR3 DNA: TGTGCCAGCAGTGAACACTTAAACACTGAAGCTTTCTTT

V gene: TRBV27
clone size: .
D gene: .
J gene: TRBJ2-5
CDR3 protein: CASSLYQETQYF
CDR3 DNA: TGTGCCAGCAGTTTATACCAAGAGACCCAGTACTTC

V gene: TRBV6-6
clone size: .
D gene: .
J gene: TRBJ2-3
CDR3 protein: CASSYSGRTDTQYF
CDR3 DNA: TGTGCCAGCAGTTACTCCGGTCGGACAGATACGCAGTATTTT

V gene: TRBV5-5
clone size: .
D gene: TRBD1
J gene: TRBJ2-4
CDR3 protein: CASSLAGRTGEYF
CDR3 DNA: TGTGCCAGCAGCTTGGCCGGCCGTACAGGGGAATACTTC

V gene: TRBV2
clone size: once
D gene: TRBD1
J gene: TRBJ1-5
CDR3 protein: CASSGQGLSNQPQHF
CDR3 DNA: TGTGCCAGCAGTGGACAGGGACTTAGCAATCAGCCCCAGCATTTT

V gene: TRBV2
clone size: .
D gene: .
J gene: TRBJ1-6
CDR3 protein: CASSGNQGMGISPLHF
CDR3 DNA: TGTGCCAGCAGCGGCAACCAAGGGATGGGGATTTCACCCCTCCACTTT

V gene: TRBV9
clone size: .
D gene: TRBD2
J gene: TRBJ2-1
CDR3 protein: CASSRGLAGGPGNNEQFF
CDR3 DNA: TGTGCCAGCAGCAGGGGACTAGCGGGAGGGCCTGGGAACAATGAGCAGTTCTTC

V gene: TRBV29-1
clone size: .
D gene: .
J gene: TRBJ2-5
CDR3 protein: CSSSAGSETQYF
CDR3 DNA: TGCAGCTCAAGTGCAGGGTCCGAGACCCAGTACTTC

V gene: TRBV6-5
clone size: once
D gene: TRBD1
J gene: TRBJ1-2
CDR3 protein: CASSYGQVYGYTF
CDR3 DNA: TGTGCCAGCAGTTACGGACAGGTCTATGGCTACACCTTC

V gene: TRBV6-6
clone size: .
D gene: .
J gene: TRBJ2-6
CDR3 protein: CASSRTSPGANVLTF
CDR3 DNA: TGTGCCAGCAGTAGGACCAGCCCTGGGGCCAACGTCCTGACTTTC

V gene: TRBV7-8
clone size: .
D gene: TRBD1
J gene: TRBJ1-5
CDR3 protein: CASSLGSGGFQPQHF
CDR3 DNA: TGTGCCAGCAGCTTAGGTTCAGGGGGCTTTCAGCCCCAGCATTTT

V gene: TRBV4-1
clone size: once
D gene: .
J gene: TRBJ2-3
CDR3 protein: CASSQPRQSDTQYF
CDR3 DNA: TGCGCCAGCAGCCAACCGAGGCAGTCAGATACGCAGTATTTT

V gene: TRBV28
clone size: .
D gene: .
J gene: TRBJ1-5
CDR3 protein: CASSFQGFQPQHF
CDR3 DNA: TGTGCCAGCAGTTTCCAGGGATTTCAGCCCCAGCATTTT

V gene: TRBV7-8
clone size: .
D gene: TRBD2
J gene: TRBJ2-2
CDR3 protein: CASSLARTSGELFF
CDR3 DNA: TGTGCCAGCAGCTTAGCCCGGACTAGCGGGGAGCTGTTTTTT

V gene: TRBV28
clone size: .
D gene: TRBD1
J gene: TRBJ1-5
CDR3 protein: CASSRDRINQPQHF
CDR3 DNA: TGTGCCAGCAGTAGGGACAGAATCAATCAGCCCCAGCATTTT

V gene: TRBV18
clone size: .
D gene: TRBD2
J gene: TRBJ2-7
CDR3 protein: CASSPGLAGRYEQYF
CDR3 DNA: TGTGCCAGCTCACCGGGACTAGCGGGCCGCTACGAGCAGTACTTC

V gene: TRBV4-2
clone size: .
D gene: .
J gene: TRBJ1-4
CDR3 protein: CASSTPNIGEKLFF
CDR3 DNA: TGTGCCAGCAGCACGCCCAATATAGGTGAAAAACTGTTTTTT

V gene: TRBV5-4
clone size: .
D gene: TRBD2
J gene: TRBJ2-7
CDR3 protein: CASSQVSSGRVPGEQYF
CDR3 DNA: TGTGCCAGCAGCCAAGTTTCTAGCGGGAGGGTTCCGGGGGAGCAGTACTTC